This TCR beta chain was sequenced in a study of blood T cell repertoires in COVID-19. Turning to the study itself: COVID-19 samples, acute and convalescent, were from the United States, Italy and Spain. PBMCs, B-cell-depleted T cells, or T cells provided the cDNA or gDNA that made up the material.

As processed by the authors: Nucleated cell number was recorded as an estimate derived from reference gene primer amplification. The protocol was immunoSEQ multiplex PCR, while the TCRdb copy is restricted to in-frame clones and leaves out a portion. Clone size and the V and J calls come from that table; the DNA yielded D and trimming. This table has under 350,000 clones, 70% to 90% appearing once. After removal of 8 bases from V and 2 bases from J, the junction contained 4 bases not matched to a gene. The germline V gene has CDR1 MNHNY and CDR2 SVGAGI (reference sequence). This CDR3 contains 14 residues. This clone was recorded a few times.

The V call is TRBV6-6, the J call TRBJ2-7; 12 bases are a match to TRBD1. Material: peripheral blood. This sequence was found in a human donor in a cohort sampled during active COVID-19. For the CDR3, the DNA is TGTGCCAGCGGAGGGACAGGGGGCCCCTACGAGCAGTACTTC. It encodes CASGGTGGPYEQYF.